The 27 T cell receptor beta chains reported below all come from one sample, sequenced in a study of T cells after yellow fever vaccination. TCRdb itself ran the 5' RACE reads through MiXCR, one entry per CDR3 protein. This table holds a few hundred thousand distinct CDR3 sequences, 11% found once. Sequenced here: PBMCs, sampled on the day of the first yellow fever vaccination. The receptors were gathered from a man aged 18 to 30 who received the YFV17D yellow fever vaccine.

This clonotype was picked up a small number of times. The chain has TRBV7-2 and TRBJ1-5; no reliable D call. Germline values: CDR1 SGHTA, CDR2 FQGNSA. V lost 2 bases and J 7 bases, leaving 12 bases between the germline ends. The CDR3 contains 14 residues. As DNA, the CDR3 is TGTGCCAGCAGCTTACAGGACTCGGGACAGCCCCAGCATTTT. Amino acids: CASSLQDSGQPQHF.

J is TRBJ1-4 and V is TRBV7-9; TRBD1 is a possible D gene (6 bases). The germline V gene has CDR1 SEHNR and CDR2 FQNEAQ (reference sequence). CDR3 length: 16 residues. Deletions cut 3 bases from V and 0 bases from J, with 11 bases between. CDR3 DNA sequence: TGTGCCAGCAGCTTTTCGGGGGGCTCAACTAATGAAAAACTGTTTTTT. The encoded protein is CASSFSGGSTNEKLFF.

This rearrangement joins TRBV6-5 to TRBJ1-1, with D perhaps TRBD1 (6 bases). Germline loops: CDR1 MNHEY, CDR2 SVGAGI. V lost 5 bases and J 3 bases, leaving 13 bases between the germline ends. The CDR3 runs to 14 residues. The CDR3 loop is CASSIQGGDTEAFF. The CDR3, as DNA: TGTGCCAGCAGTATACAAGGGGGTGACACTGAAGCTTTCTTT.

This clonotype was recorded at least ten times. V gene TRBV12-3 or TRBV12-4 combines with J gene TRBJ1-2; tentatively, D is TRBD1 (6 bases). The length of the CDR3 is 16 residues. V dropped 7 bases and J dropped 5 bases, with 23 bases sitting between them. The CDR3 nucleotides are TGTGCCAGCACCATAGAACAGGGTAGTGATGGGTATGGCTACACCTTC. Amino acid sequence: CASTIEQGSDGYGYTF.

This clonotype was found many times. The rearrangement links TRBV18 to TRBJ2-3; D is unresolved. CDR1 and CDR2 (germline): KGHSH, LQKENI. V gave up 1 base and J gave up 2 bases, with 4 bases separating them. The CDR3 is 13 residues long. As DNA, the CDR3 is TGTGCCAGCTCACCACAGAACACAGATACGCAGTATTTT. This sequence encodes CASSPQNTDTQYF.

The chain has TRBV18 and TRBJ1-1; TRBD1 matches at 10 bases. The CDR3 has 17 amino acids. V shed 1 base and J 1 base; nucleotides not matched to a gene: 6. The germline CDR1 and CDR2 sequences are KGHSH and LQKENI. The CDR3 protein is CASSPQGQGLRNTEAFF. The CDR3, as DNA: TGTGCCAGCTCACCACAGGGACAGGGGTTGAGGAACACTGAAGCTTTCTTT.

The gene calls are TRBV6-5 and TRBJ1-2, with D perhaps TRBD1 (5 bases). Germline assignment: CDR1 MNHEY and CDR2 SVGAGI. Trimming took off 0 bases at V and 8 bases at J, with 13 bases between the two ends. The CDR3 length is 14 residues. CDR3 sequence: CASSYSTGLGGYTF. In nucleotides, the CDR3 is TGTGCCAGCAGTTACTCGACGGGGCTTGGGGGCTACACCTTC.

This clonotype was seen many times. V and J are TRBV12-3 or TRBV12-4 and TRBJ1-5; possibly TRBD1 for D (6 bases). Trimming removed 6 bases at V and 6 bases at J, with 9 bases between. The CDR3 consists of 12 residues. The CDR3 nucleotides read TGTGCCAGCAGAACAGGGCTTCAGCCCCAGCATTTT. Translation: CASRTGLQPQHF.

This chain joins TRBV29-1 and TRBJ2-1; D is possibly TRBD2 (5 bases). The germline V gene encodes CDR1 SQVTM and CDR2 ANQGSEA. This CDR3 region has 13 residues. Trimming took off 3 bases at V and 4 bases at J, with 10 bases between the two ends. The CDR3 sequence is CSVDYRGYNEQFF. The CDR3 DNA follows: TGCAGCGTTGACTATCGGGGTTACAATGAGCAGTTCTTC.

V usage is TRBV5-8 and J usage is TRBJ2-2; D may match TRBD1 or TRBD2 (7 bases each). The V end was cut by 4 bases, the J end by 5 bases, with 15 bases between. The germline CDR1 and CDR2 sequences are SGHTS and YDEGEE. There are 15 residues in the CDR3. The CDR3 DNA reads TGTGCCAGCAGCGACAGACAGGGAGGGACCGGGGAGCTGTTTTTT. Amino acids: CASSDRQGGTGELFF.

Note on this clonotype: Mismatch with germline at one junction end may stem from a read error. V and J are TRBV4-3 and TRBJ2-2; D may match TRBD1 or TRBD2 (5 bases each). The CDR3 covers 19 residues. Germline V lookup: CDR1 LGHNA, CDR2 YSLEER. CDR3 sequence reads: CASSRRFSPGREGTVELFF. The DNA for the CDR3 is TGCGCCAGCAGCCGCCGATTTAGCCCGGGACGCGAGGGCACCGTGGAGCTGTTTTTT.

Only a few counts were recorded for this clonotype. The rearrangement joins TRBV4-1 to TRBJ2-3; 7 bases fit TRBD2. Germline values: CDR1 MGHRA, CDR2 YSYEKL. The CDR3 runs to 14 residues. V was clipped by 2 bases and J by 5 bases; unmatched bases: 4. CDR3 coding DNA: TGCGCCAGCAGCCAACCGGGACTAAGAGATACGCAGTATTTT. Its translation: CASSQPGLRDTQYF.

This clonotype was seen a handful of times. The chain couples TRBV20-1 to TRBJ1-2, with D uncertain. CDR1 and CDR2 (germline): DFQATT, SNEGSKA (reference sequence). This CDR3 is built from 13 residues. V was trimmed by 3 bases and J by 3 bases, leaving 11 bases between them. The CDR3 spells CSASDERDYGYTF. DNA for the CDR3: TGCAGTGCTAGTGACGAGCGTGACTATGGCTACACCTTC.

The V gene is TRBV12-3 or TRBV12-4, the J gene TRBJ1-1; D perhaps matches TRBD1 (5 bases). Between the trimmed V and J ends, which lost 6 bases and 3 bases, there was a span of 17 bases. This CDR3 contains 15 residues. CDR3 in amino acids: CASRGGGTADTEAFF. CDR3 DNA: TGTGCCAGCAGGGGGGGTGGGACGGCGGACACTGAAGCTTTCTTT.

The chain links TRBV12-3 or TRBV12-4 to TRBJ2-3; 11 nucleotides align to TRBD2. V shed 10 bases and J 4 bases; nucleotides not matched to a gene: 13. The CDR3 has 16 amino acids. This CDR3 reads CATGLAGMERADTQYF. The DNA of the CDR3 is TGTGCCACCGGACTAGCGGGTATGGAGAGGGCAGATACGCAGTATTTT.

This clonotype showed up just a few times. The chain combines TRBV25-1 with TRBJ1-1; D is unclear. Trimming took off 1 base at V and 8 bases at J, with 11 bases between the two ends. This CDR3 region has 13 residues. Germline CDR1 is MGHDK and CDR2 is SYGVNS. CDR3 DNA: TGTGCCAGCAGTGAATTGGGGTACAGCGAAGCTTTCTTT. Protein: CASSELGYSEAFF. Filled out from reference TRBV25-1 and TRBJ1-1, the complete variable domain reads EADIYQTPRYLVIGTGKKITLECSQTMGHDKMYWYQQDPGMELHLIHYSYGVNSTEKGDLSSESTVSRIRTEHFPLTLESARPSHTSQYLCASSELGYSEAFFGQGTRLTVV.

Concerning this clonotype: The junction departs from the called germline gene at one end, perhaps through a read error. The chain combines TRBV23-1 with TRBJ2-5, with D possibly called TRBD1 or TRBD2 (5 bases each). TRBV23-1 is treated as an ORF (open reading frame) with a function not yet certain. The CDR3 has 16 residues. The CDR3 reads CASNQGTRDPQETQYF. CDR3 DNA sequence: TGCGCCAGCAATCAAGGAACCCGGGACCCCCAAGAGACCCAGTACTTC.

This clonotype occurred many times. The chain has TRBV29-1 and TRBJ2-7, with D perhaps TRBD1 (6 bases). Germline V gene lookup returns CDR1 SQVTM and CDR2 ANQGSEA. V lost 4 bases and J 1 base, leaving 17 bases between the germline ends. The CDR3 consists of 15 residues. CDR3 sequence (DNA): TGCAGCGTTGGCGGGTCCAGGGGAAGATCCTACGAGCAGTACTTC. Amino acids: CSVGGSRGRSYEQYF.

This clonotype was seen many times. The chain is built from TRBV7-2 and TRBJ1-2, with 9 bases matching TRBD1. This CDR3 comprises 16 residues. CDR1 is SGHTA and CDR2 is FQGNSA in the germline V gene. The trim removed 3 bases at V and 2 bases at J, leaving 7 bases unmatched. The CDR3 reads CASSLAGQGRNYGYTF. The CDR3 region has the DNA TGTGCCAGCAGCTTGGCTGGACAGGGGAGGAACTATGGCTACACCTTC.

This clonotype was recorded at least ten times. The chain recombines TRBV12-3 or TRBV12-4 with TRBJ2-1; 11 bases match TRBD2. The V gene end was trimmed by 3 bases and the J gene end by 4 bases; junction bases not matched to a gene: 8. This CDR3 spans 17 amino acids. CDR3 sequence (DNA): TGTGCCAGCAGTTTCACCATACTAGCGGGGGAGTACAATGAGCAGTTCTTC. Translating gives CASSFTILAGEYNEQFF.

This clonotype was recorded at least ten times. This sequence joins TRBV18 and TRBJ1-1; tentatively, D is TRBD1 (6 bases). The germline V gene encodes CDR1 KGHSH and CDR2 LQKENI. Trimming took 1 base from V and 3 from J, leaving 6 bases between them. CDR3 length equals 13 residues. CDR3 sequence: CASSPQGDTEAFF. The CDR3 nucleotides read TGTGCCAGCTCACCACAGGGGGACACTGAAGCTTTCTTT.

This clonotype was counted only a few times. The V gene is TRBV29-1, the J gene TRBJ1-1, with 7 bases fitting TRBD1. The CDR3 length is 12 residues. J was trimmed by 7 bases and V by 2 bases; bases with no gene match: 4. From germline, CDR1 is SQVTM and CDR2 ANQGSEA. The chain's CDR3 is CSVERRDSEAFF. The CDR3 DNA sequence: TGCAGCGTTGAACGTAGGGACAGTGAAGCTTTCTTT.

This clonotype was seen a handful of times. The J gene is TRBJ1-1, the V gene TRBV18, with D uncertain. Trimming stripped 6 bases from V and 1 base from J, with 12 bases between. Germline V gives CDR1 KGHSH, CDR2 LQKENI. The CDR3 is 14 residues long. This CDR3 reads CASSPFSGNTEAFF. DNA of the CDR3: TGTGCCAGCTCCCCCTTTTCAGGGAACACTGAAGCTTTCTTT.

This clonotype was picked up a small number of times. V is TRBV13 and J is TRBJ2-7, with D perhaps matching TRBD1 or TRBD2 (5 bases each). Germline V gene data show CDR1 as PRHDT and CDR2 as FYEKMQ (reference sequence). V dropped 5 bases and J dropped 2 bases, with 13 bases sitting between them. CDR3 length equals 14 residues. The CDR3 spells CASSRGRPAYEQYV. The CDR3, as DNA: TGTGCCAGCAGCCGGGGACGGCCCGCCTACGAGCAGTACGTC.

The rearrangement uses TRBV2 and TRBJ2-7; D perhaps matches TRBD2 (6 bases). V gave up 7 bases and J gave up 6 bases, with 16 bases separating them. CDR1 is SNHLY and CDR2 is FYNNEI in the germline V gene. There are 13 residues in the CDR3. CDR3 loop: CASKPGEVGEQYF. CDR3 coding DNA: TGTGCCAGCAAACCCGGGGAGGTTGGCGAGCAGTACTTC.

This clonotype came up a few times. The CDR3 nucleotides are TGTGCCAGCAGTTACTCCGGGGGTGGGAATGAGCAGTTCTTC. Protein sequence: CASSYSGGGNEQFF. V gene TRBV6-2 or TRBV6-3 combines with J gene TRBJ2-1, with D possibly being TRBD2 (6 bases). Trimming cost V 0 bases and J 7 bases, with 10 bases left between them. The V gene's germline CDR1 is MNHEY and CDR2 SVGEGT. This CDR3 is built from 14 residues.

This clonotype was picked up a small number of times. The rearrangement uses TRBV5-6 and TRBJ2-7; no clear D. CDR3 size: 15 residues. The V and J ends lost 0 bases and 5 bases respectively, with 15 bases between them. Germline CDR1 reads SGHDT; CDR2 reads YYEEEE. DNA of the CDR3: TGTGCCAGCAGCTTGGTGGGGAACGACGTCGACGAGCAGTACGTC. Amino acids: CASSLVGNDVDEQYV.